A selection of T cell receptor beta chains follows, all from one sample in a study of OX40 agonist ivuxolimab in advanced cancers. TCRdb's copy holds only in-frame clones and misses some; the assay was immunoSEQ multiplex PCR. The sample lists about 83,000 clones; more than 75% were seen once. The starting material was CD4+ or CD8+ T cells sorted from blood, obtained in a trial of the OX40 agonist ivuxolimab. The receptors derive from an adult with an advanced solid tumor such as melanoma, head and neck, liver or kidney cancer. CDR3s include the opening cysteine and the closing phenylalanine or tryptophan. A D gene is named only where the DNA matches it firmly. Clone size, where shown, is once, few, many, or a class for clones that have expanded.

>.|TRBJ2-3|14|TRBV29-1|.
CSVEAPSLADTQYF
TGCAGCGTTGAAGCCCCCTCCCTCGCGGATACGCAGTATTTT
>.|TRBJ1-4|16|TRBV11-2|.
CASSPMAGAQNEKLFF
TGTGCCAGCAGCCCGATGGCGGGCGCACAGAATGAAAAACTGTTTTTT
>.|TRBJ1-2|13|TRBV5-1|.
CASSQEGSYGYTF
TGCGCCAGCAGCCAGGAGGGGTCCTATGGCTACACCTTC
>.|TRBJ1-4|13|TRBV30|.
CAWTGQPNEKLFF
TGTGCCTGGACGGGGCAGCCTAATGAAAAACTGTTTTTT
>.|TRBJ1-2|14|TRBV10-3|.
CAISEIGSNYGYTF
TGTGCCATCAGTGAGATCGGCAGTAACTATGGCTACACCTTC
>.|TRBJ2-2|15|TRBV5-4|.
CASSFGTARGGELFF
TGTGCCAGCAGCTTCGGGACGGCTCGCGGTGGGGAGCTGTTTTTT
>.|TRBJ2-7|14|TRBV21-1|.
CASSKGVRSYEQYF
TGTGCCAGCAGCAAAGGTGTCAGATCCTACGAGCAGTACTTC
>.|TRBJ2-7|15|TRBV6-5|.
CASKVLGGGFYEQYF
TGTGCCAGCAAAGTTTTGGGCGGGGGCTTCTACGAGCAGTACTTC
>.|TRBJ1-4|15|TRBV9|.
CASSPPGTESEKLFF
TGTGCCAGCAGCCCCCCCGGGACCGAGAGTGAAAAACTGTTTTTT
>.|TRBJ1-5|15|TRBV10-2|.
CASSETASFNQPQHF
TGCGCCAGCAGTGAAACAGCCTCCTTTAATCAGCCCCAGCATTTT
>.|TRBJ2-7|14|TRBV7-2|.
CASSSNGQRYEQYF
TGTGCCAGCAGCTCGAATGGACAGAGGTACGAGCAGTACTTC
>.|TRBJ1-3|15|TRBV18|.
CASSPRLSSGNTIYF
TGTGCCAGCTCACCCAGGCTATCCTCTGGAAACACCATATATTTT
>once|TRBJ1-2|14|TRBV7-8|.
CASSLVQANYGYTF
TGTGCCAGCAGCTTAGTCCAGGCTAACTATGGCTACACCTTC
>.|TRBJ1-2|12|TRBV6-1|.
CASSYTGYGYTF
TGTGCCAGCAGCTACACAGGGTATGGCTACACCTTC
>.|TRBJ1-2|13|TRBV6-1|.
CASSPQGHYGYTF
TGTGCCAGCAGTCCACAGGGCCACTATGGCTACACCTTC
>once|TRBJ2-7|14|TRBV6-5|.
CASSYLPRAGEQYF
TGTGCCAGCAGTTACCTTCCGAGGGCCGGGGAGCAGTACTTC
>.|TRBJ2-7|11|TRBV7-2|.
CASSPYNEQYF
TGTGCCAGCAGCCCCTACAACGAGCAGTACTTC
>.|TRBJ1-5|14|TRBV9|.
CASSPGGNPQPQHF
TGTGCCAGCAGCCCTGGGGGGAATCCCCAGCCCCAGCATTTT
>.|TRBJ2-7|15|TRBV18|TRBD1
CASSPGTVVGNEQYF
TGTGCCAGCTCACCGGGGACAGTAGTGGGTAACGAGCAGTACTTC
>.|TRBJ2-3|12|TRBV5-1|TRBD2
CASGRDTDTQYF
TGCGCCAGCGGGAGGGACACAGATACGCAGTATTTT
>.|TRBJ2-5|15|TRBV9|.
CANSPSGTPQETQYF
TGTGCCAACAGCCCCTCGGGGACCCCCCAAGAGACCCAGTACTTC
>.|TRBJ2-2|14|TRBV19|.
CASKGDSNTGELFF
TGTGCCAGTAAGGGGGACTCGAACACCGGGGAGCTGTTTTTT
>.|TRBJ1-5|15|TRBV25-1|TRBD1
CASSESSGGHQPQHF
TGTGCCAGCAGTGAAAGTTCAGGGGGGCATCAGCCCCAGCATTTT
>.|TRBJ2-5|13|TRBV7-7|.
CASSLGVIETQYF
TGTGCCAGCAGCTTAGGTGTAATAGAGACCCAGTACTTC
>.|TRBJ1-4|15|TRBV28|.
CASSLPHATNEKLFF
TGTGCCAGCAGTTTACCCCACGCAACTAATGAAAAACTGTTTTTT
>.|TRBJ1-2|16|TRBV6-1|.
CASSEPGDSILYGYTF
TGTGCCAGCAGTGAACCCGGGGACTCCATCCTCTATGGCTACACCTTC
>once|TRBJ2-1|11|TRBV5-4|.
CASSLYSEQFF
TGTGCCAGCAGCTTGTACAGCGAGCAGTTCTTC
>.|TRBJ2-1|14|TRBV25-1|.
CASSTPGINNEQFF
TGTGCCAGCAGTACCCCTGGCATTAACAATGAGCAGTTCTTC
>.|TRBJ2-2|13|TRBV5-4|.
CASSYVVAGELFF
TGTGCCAGCAGCTACGTAGTGGCCGGGGAGCTGTTTTTT
>.|TRBJ2-7|16|TRBV9|.
CASSVASDRTSYEQYF
TGTGCCAGCAGCGTAGCTTCGGACAGAACCTCCTACGAGCAGTACTTC
>.|TRBJ2-7|11|TRBV28|.
CASSSFYEQYF
TGTGCCAGCAGTTCCTTCTACGAGCAGTACTTC
>.|TRBJ2-1|17|TRBV27|TRBD2
CASSSSRTRNPGNEQFF
TGTGCCAGCAGTTCCTCCCGGACTAGGAATCCCGGCAATGAGCAGTTCTTC
>.|TRBJ2-1|17|TRBV5-1|TRBD2
CASSLGLAASSYNEQFF
TGCGCCAGCAGCTTGGGACTAGCGGCAAGCTCCTACAATGAGCAGTTCTTC
>few|TRBJ1-4|17|TRBV6-1|.
CASSEILTWGTNEKLFF
TGTGCCAGCAGTGAAATCTTGACTTGGGGAACTAATGAAAAACTGTTTTTT
>once|TRBJ1-4|16|TRBV5-1|.
CASSLQLQGGNEKLFF
TGCGCCAGCAGCCTCCAACTACAGGGAGGTAATGAAAAACTGTTTTTT
>.|TRBJ1-1|12|TRBV5-1|.
CASTHPGTEAFF
TGCGCCAGCACCCACCCGGGAACTGAAGCTTTCTTT
>.|TRBJ2-1|14|TRBV28|.
CASTNLLGYNEQFF
TGTGCCAGCACCAACCTTTTAGGGTACAATGAGCAGTTCTTC
>.|TRBJ1-1|16|TRBV2|TRBD1
CASTLGRGLENTEAFF
TGTGCCAGCACCTTGGGCAGGGGGCTTGAGAACACTGAAGCTTTCTTT
>.|TRBJ2-7|19|TRBV4-1|TRBD2
CASSQDTSGGYFYDVEQYF
TGCGCCAGCAGCCAAGACACTAGCGGGGGATACTTTTACGACGTGGAGCAGTACTTC
>.|TRBJ2-7|15|TRBV7-2|TRBD2
CASSLGPGGPYEQYF
TGTGCCAGCAGCTTAGGTCCGGGAGGGCCCTACGAGCAGTACTTC
>.|TRBJ1-3|14|TRBV7-2|.
CASSLARAGNTIYF
TGTGCCAGCAGCTTAGCCCGGGCTGGAAACACCATATATTTT
>few|TRBJ2-5|12|TRBV10-3|TRBD1
CATGTDQETQYF
TGTGCCACCGGGACAGACCAAGAGACCCAGTACTTC
>once|TRBJ2-6|16|TRBV7-9|.
CASSLAQASGANVLTF
TGTGCCAGCAGCTTAGCGCAAGCCTCTGGGGCCAACGTCCTGACTTTC
>.|TRBJ2-1|14|TRBV30|TRBD2
CAWSFHGGGDEQFF
TGTGCCTGGAGTTTTCACGGCGGGGGTGATGAGCAGTTCTTC
>.|TRBJ2-1|13|TRBV18|.
CASSPHPVDEQFF
TGTGCCAGCTCACCCCACCCGGTGGATGAGCAGTTCTTC
>.|TRBJ1-1|12|TRBV10-1|.
CASSQDGNEAFF
TGCGCCAGCAGCCAGGACGGGAATGAAGCTTTCTTT
>.|TRBJ2-1|15|TRBV18|.
CASSPAGYTYNEQFF
TGTGCCAGCTCACCTGCGGGGTACACCTACAATGAGCAGTTCTTC
>.|TRBJ2-5|15|TRBV11-2|TRBD2
CASSTSGGDLETQYF
TGTGCCAGCAGCACTAGCGGGGGTGATCTAGAGACCCAGTACTTC